The next 12 T cell receptor beta chains were all read from a single sample in a study of T cells in tuberculosis. Assay used: immunoSEQ multiplex PCR; TCRdb lists only in-frame clones, some missing. The sample has about 34,000 clones, approximately 93% seen once. Time point specified: new active TB diagnosis, blood taken before or within 7 days of starting treatment. Sequencing used PBMCs, obtained at tuberculosis diagnosis. The receptor source for this set is an adult with tuberculosis.

This chain connects TRBV30 to TRBJ2-7, with a possible D match to TRBD1 (5 bases). The CDR3 spans 11 residues. CDR1 and CDR2 from the germline V gene are GTSNPN and SVGIG (reference sequence). V was trimmed by 5 bases and J by 7 bases, leaving 12 bases between them. The CDR3 coding sequence is TGTGCCTGGGGGCAGGGATGGGAGCAGTACTTC. It yields the protein CAWGQGWEQYF.

V is TRBV6-5 and J is TRBJ1-1; D may be TRBD1 (5 bases). With 2 bases removed from V and 10 bases from J, the gap between germline ends came to 14 bases. The CDR3 spans 13 residues. Germline loops: CDR1 MNHEY, CDR2 SVGAGI. The CDR3 DNA is TGTGCCAGCAGTTACAACTCGGGGGACGGAGCTTTCTTT. Amino acid sequence: CASSYNSGDGAFF.

This chain links TRBV2 with TRBJ2-1, with 8 positions matching TRBD2. CDR3 size: 17 residues. Germline CDR1 SNHLY, CDR2 FYNNEI. J lost 9 bases, V lost 8 bases, and 21 bases had no gene match. Here the CDR3 reads CASRTHLPGLGVGEQFF. In DNA, the CDR3 is TGTGCCAGCCGAACACATCTACCGGGACTAGGTGTGGGTGAGCAGTTCTTC. The full variable domain, completed using reference TRBV2 and TRBJ2-1, is EPEVTQTPSHQVTQMGQEVILRCVPISNHLYFYWYRQILGQKVEFLVSFYNNEISEKSEIFDDQFSVERPDGSNFTLKIRSTKLEDSAMYFCASRTHLPGLGVGEQFFGPGTRLTVL.

The chain joins TRBV6-5 to TRBJ2-7; D is ambiguous. Germline lookup yields CDR1 MNHEY and CDR2 SVGAGI. Trimming took off 0 bases at V and 4 bases at J, with 7 bases between the two ends. The CDR3 is made up of 13 amino acids. The CDR3 DNA is TGTGCCAGCAGTTACTCGGCCGGGTACGAGCAGTACTTC. Translation gives CASSYSAGYEQYF.

The chain employs TRBV4-1 and TRBJ1-1; D possibly corresponds to TRBD1 (5 bases). From germline, CDR1 is MGHRA and CDR2 YSYEKL. CDR3 length: 15 amino acids. V gave up 6 bases and J gave up 1 base, with 15 bases separating them. CDR3 bases: TGCGCCAGCAGTCCTTCAGGGAACCCGAACACTGAAGCTTTCTTT. Residues: CASSPSGNPNTEAFF.

The chain joins TRBV30 to TRBJ2-5; a possible D gene is TRBD2 (5 bases). The length of the CDR3 is 14 residues. CDR1 and CDR2 (germline): GTSNPN, SVGIG (reference sequence). V gave up 0 bases and J gave up 5 bases, with 13 bases separating them. The CDR3 region has the DNA TGTGCCTGGAGTGTGAAGGACTCTGAGGAGACCCAGTACTTC. It translates to CAWSVKDSEETQYF.

This chain uses TRBV5-4 with TRBJ1-6; 7 nucleotides match TRBD1. Germline CDR1 SGHNT, CDR2 YYREEE (reference sequence). The CDR3 is made up of 15 amino acids. The trim removed 6 bases at V and 6 bases at J, leaving 9 bases unmatched. CDR3 region: CASTRGTDLNSPLHF. In DNA, the CDR3 is TGTGCCAGCACCCGGGGGACAGATCTTAATTCACCCCTCCACTTT.

This chain links TRBV5-1 with TRBJ1-1; a possible D gene is TRBD1 (5 bases). The CDR3 is made up of 15 amino acids. Trimming took 0 bases from V and 1 from J, leaving 10 bases between them. Looked up from germline, CDR1 is SGHRS and CDR2 is YFSETQ. CDR3 sequence reads: CASSLAVRENTEAFF. The CDR3 DNA is TGCGCCAGCAGCTTGGCCGTCAGGGAGAACACTGAAGCTTTCTTT.

The chain combines TRBV6-6 with TRBJ2-1; no reliable D call. The length of the CDR3 is 14 residues. V lost 2 bases, J lost 12 bases, and 17 bases lay in between. Germline assignment: CDR1 MNHNY and CDR2 SVGAGI (reference sequence). In DNA form, the CDR3 reads TGTGCCAGCAGTTACGGTGGAGACCGTCGGCGGCAGTTCTTC. Translated: CASSYGGDRRRQFF.

This chain connects TRBV10-3 to TRBJ2-2; 9 bases map to TRBD1. This CDR3 has 17 amino acids. V dropped 5 bases and J dropped 5; count of bases not matched to a gene: 12. CDR1 and CDR2 (germline): ENHRY, SYGVKD. CDR3 residues: CAISFSGTGIGTGELFF. As DNA, the CDR3 is TGTGCCATCAGTTTCTCCGGGACAGGGATCGGTACCGGGGAGCTGTTTTTT.

This chain links TRBV2 with TRBJ2-1, with TRBD2 identical over 7 bases. The J segment lost 5 bases and the V segment lost 7 bases, leaving 5 bases of the junction unmatched. Per germline, CDR1 SNHLY and CDR2 FYNNEI. The CDR3 sequence is 13 residues long. CDR3 loop: CASTPTSHNEQFF. The CDR3 DNA follows: TGTGCCAGCACCCCGACTAGCCACAATGAGCAGTTCTTC.

V usage is TRBV5-1 and J usage is TRBJ2-1; tentative D call: TRBD1 (5 bases). Trimming left V 0 bases short and J 7 bases short, with 14 bases between. Per germline, CDR1 SGHRS and CDR2 YFSETQ. This CDR3 comprises 15 residues. The chain's CDR3 is CASSLVSGNRNEQFF. DNA for the CDR3: TGCGCCAGCAGCTTGGTCTCAGGGAATAGGAATGAGCAGTTCTTC.